The TCR beta chain described here comes from a study of blood T cell repertoires in COVID-19. Looking at the study overall: From the United States, Italy and Spain came samples of acute and convalescent COVID-19. T cells, B-cell-depleted T cells, or PBMCs supplied cDNA or gDNA.

Only in-frame clones appear in the TCRdb table, and some are missing; sequencing was by immunoSEQ multiplex PCR. The sample lists approximately 100,000 clones, 80% to 90% seen once, with around 2.2% in the top ten. Trimming removed 1 base from V and 4 bases from J, with 17 bases in between. CDR3 length: 17 residues. Germline CDR1 and CDR2: SGHRS and YFSETQ. The specimen sequenced was peripheral blood. The receptor's source is a human donor in a cohort sampled during active COVID-19. The rearrangement links TRBV5-1 to TRBJ2-2, with a possible D match to TRBD2 (5 bases). The CDR3 here is CASSLLLDAEGTGELFF. The CDR3 nucleotides read TGCGCCAGCAGCTTGTTGCTAGACGCTGAGGGCACCGGGGAGCTGTTTTTT.